The 25 T cell receptor beta chains reported below all come from one sample, sequenced in a study of blood T cell repertoires in COVID-19. The data were produced by immunoSEQ multiplex PCR, yet TCRdb's version contains in-frame clones alone and is incomplete. The table includes roughly 400,000 clones, roughly nine tenths detected once. The specimen was PBMCs or T cells enriched from blood (not recorded which). These receptors were obtained from a man in his thirties or forties who had recovered from COVID-19.

V is TRBV3-1 (or the pseudogene TRBV3-2) and J is TRBJ2-7, with 8 nucleotides matching TRBD1. Germline V gives CDR1 LGHDT, CDR2 YNNKEL (reference sequence). V was clipped by 3 bases and J by 0 bases; unmatched bases: 13. This CDR3 region has 18 residues. The CDR3 region is CASSHKEGGQDGSYEQYF. CDR3 sequence (DNA): TGTGCCAGCAGCCACAAAGAGGGGGGACAGGACGGCTCCTACGAGCAGTACTTC.

The rearrangement links TRBV30 to TRBJ2-7; 10 bases match TRBD2. CDR1 and CDR2 (germline): GTSNPN, SVGIG (reference sequence). The CDR3 is 14 residues long. Germline trimming cut 6 bases from V and 2 bases from J; bases unmatched to any gene: 7. As DNA, the CDR3 is TGTGCCTGTGAAGCGGGAGGGCGGCCCTACGAGCAGTACTTC. Translation gives CACEAGGRPYEQYF.

This clone was detected once. The chain is built from TRBV7-9 and TRBJ1-1; D is unresolved. V lost 4 bases to trimming and J lost 4 bases, with 16 bases between them. Germline V gene lookup returns CDR1 SEHNR and CDR2 FQNEAQ (reference sequence). The CDR3 covers 15 residues. DNA of the CDR3: TGTGCCAGCAGCTCGGGCCTAGGCGAGGGCACTGAAGCTTTCTTT. It yields the protein CASSSGLGEGTEAFF.

The V gene is TRBV10-1, the J gene TRBJ2-1, with D hard to call. Between the trimmed V and J ends, which lost 2 bases and 0 bases, there was a span of 11 bases. From germline, CDR1 is WNHNN and CDR2 SYGVQD (reference sequence). The CDR3 consists of 16 residues. The CDR3 bases are TGCGCCAGCAGTGAGGACACGACACCCTCCTACAATGAGCAGTTCTTC. Its translation: CASSEDTTPSYNEQFF.

The gene calls are TRBV7-9 and TRBJ1-1; tentative D call: TRBD1 (5 bases). The CDR3 loop spans 18 amino acids. With 2 bases removed from V and 1 base from J, the gap between germline ends came to 20 bases. Germline lookup yields CDR1 SEHNR and CDR2 FQNEAQ (reference sequence). CDR3 DNA sequence: TGTGCCAGCAGCTTAAGGTCTCAGGGTCGACAGCCGAACACTGAAGCTTTCTTT. Translating it yields CASSLRSQGRQPNTEAFF.

The chain couples TRBV11-2 to TRBJ1-3; 7 bases fit TRBD1. CDR3 length: 15 residues. Germline CDR1 reads SGHAT; CDR2 reads FQNNGV. Trimming cost V 5 bases and J 0 bases; bases outside gene matches: 4. CDR3 in amino acids: CASSTGTASGNTIYF. In DNA, the CDR3 is TGTGCCAGCAGCACCGGGACAGCCTCTGGAAACACCATATATTTT.

The chain combines TRBV4-1 with TRBJ2-3; the D gene is possibly TRBD2 (6 bases). The ends were cut back, 3 bases at V and 0 bases at J, with 16 bases in the middle. This CDR3 is built from 17 residues. Germline assignment: CDR1 MGHRA and CDR2 YSYEKL. CDR3 residues: CASSQGPGSGSTDTQYF. The CDR3 DNA sequence: TGCGCCAGCAGCCAGGGGCCTGGTAGCGGTAGCACAGATACGCAGTATTTT.

This sequence joins TRBV7-2 and TRBJ2-1; D may be TRBD1 (7 bases). V was cut by 4 bases and J by 0 bases, with 19 bases left in between. The CDR3 extends over 18 amino acids. Germline CDR1 SGHTA, CDR2 FQGNSA. For the CDR3, the DNA is TGTGCCAGCAGCTCAAGATCAGGGGGGCGGATCTCCTACAATGAGCAGTTCTTC. Translating gives CASSSRSGGRISYNEQFF.

This clone occurred a few times. The chain employs TRBV3-1 (or the pseudogene TRBV3-2) and TRBJ2-5, with 8 bases fitting TRBD2. The CDR3 spans 13 residues. With V trimmed by 0 bases and J by 8 bases, 2 bases remained unmatched. Germline V gives CDR1 LGHDT, CDR2 YNNKEL (reference sequence). CDR3 region: CASSQDSGNTQYF. CDR3 DNA: TGTGCCAGCAGCCAAGATAGCGGGAATACCCAGTACTTC.

The gene calls are TRBV4-1 and TRBJ1-2, with D uncertain. The CDR3 length is 13 residues. Per germline, CDR1 MGHRA and CDR2 YSYEKL. V lost 7 bases to trimming and J lost 8 bases, with 17 bases between them. CDR3 nucleotides: TGCGCCAGCAATTATGTGGGGAGCTCCGGCTACACCTTC. This encodes CASNYVGSSGYTF.

The J gene is TRBJ1-1, the V gene TRBV19, with D perhaps TRBD1 (6 bases). V was pared by 5 bases and J by 4 bases, with 11 bases between. The germline gives CDR1 LNHDA, CDR2 SQIVND (reference sequence). The CDR3 totals 13 residues. The CDR3, as DNA: TGTGCCAGTAGTCATACAGGGTCCACTGAAGCTTTCTTT. This gives the protein CASSHTGSTEAFF.

This clone was seen once. The chain joins TRBV10-3 to TRBJ1-5, with 7 nucleotides matching TRBD1. V lost 4 bases and J lost 2; bases outside the gene matches: 5. The germline V gene encodes CDR1 ENHRY and CDR2 SYGVKD. This CDR3 has 15 amino acids. The CDR3 region has the DNA TGTGCCATCAGTGCGCAGGGGGAAGGCAATCAGCCCCAGCATTTT. It translates to CAISAQGEGNQPQHF.

This chain uses TRBV2 with TRBJ2-7; TRBD2 might be the D (6 bases). Trimming left V 8 bases short and J 3 bases short, with 11 bases between. Per the germline V gene, CDR1 is SNHLY and CDR2 is FYNNEI. This CDR3 contains 12 residues. CDR3 bases: TGTGCCAGCGGGAGGAGCCTCTACGAGCAGTACTTC. Its protein product is CASGRSLYEQYF.

The V call is TRBV2, the J call TRBJ1-6, with 9 positions matching TRBD1. The CDR3 totals 14 residues. V shed 5 bases and J 9 bases; nucleotides not matched to a gene: 5. Germline V gene lookup returns CDR1 SNHLY and CDR2 FYNNEI. The CDR3 reads CASSHRDRVSPLHF. The CDR3 DNA reads as TGTGCCAGCAGTCACCGGGACAGGGTTTCACCCCTCCACTTT.

The CDR3: CASSQLAATSEQFF. CDR3 DNA: TGTGCCAGCAGCCAACTAGCTGCTACCTCCGAGCAGTTCTTC. The chain uses TRBV3-1 (or the pseudogene TRBV3-2) and TRBJ2-1; perhaps TRBD2 as D (5 bases). This CDR3 spans 14 amino acids. Trimming took 2 bases from V and 10 from J, leaving 15 bases between them. Germline V gene lookup returns CDR1 LGHDT and CDR2 YNNKEL (reference sequence).

The CDR3: CASSPRDPRGGLFGYTF. The CDR3 nucleotides are TGTGCCAGCAGCCCCCGGGACCCACGGGGGGGGTTATTTGGCTACACCTTC. The chain is built from TRBV3-1 (or the pseudogene TRBV3-2) and TRBJ1-2; weak D call: TRBD1 (5 bases). There are 17 residues in the CDR3. Trimming pared 4 bases from V and 7 bases from J, leaving 25 bases between. From germline, CDR1 is LGHDT and CDR2 YNNKEL (reference sequence).

The rearrangement uses TRBV7-9 and TRBJ2-3; D might be TRBD1 (6 bases). In germline, CDR1 is SEHNR, CDR2 FQNEAQ (reference sequence). V gave up 4 bases and J gave up 0 bases, with 20 bases separating them. The CDR3 is made up of 18 amino acids. CDR3 sequence: CASSSPRGSGTSTDTQYF. The DNA of the CDR3 is TGTGCCAGCAGCTCGCCTAGGGGGAGCGGAACTAGCACAGATACGCAGTATTTT.

This sequence joins TRBV5-8 and TRBJ2-2, with D possibly TRBD1 on 5 matching bases. The CDR3 covers 13 residues. Per the germline V gene, CDR1 is SGHTS and CDR2 is YDEGEE. Between the trimmed V and J ends, which lost 4 bases and 6 bases, there was a span of 10 bases. In nucleotides, the CDR3 is TGTGCCAGCAGCAGCAGGGCGTCCGGGGAGCTGTTTTTT. Encoded protein: CASSSRASGELFF.

The chain couples TRBV5-8 to TRBJ1-1; D may be TRBD1 (5 bases). The germline gives CDR1 SGHTS, CDR2 YDEGEE. This CDR3 is 12 amino acids long. V was cut by 7 bases and J by 10 bases, with 17 bases left in between. CDR3 residues: CASAYAGGRAFF. For the CDR3, the DNA is TGTGCCAGCGCCTACGCGGGGGGACGAGCTTTCTTT.

The V and J genes are TRBV19 and TRBJ2-3, with 8 bases identical to TRBD2. The CDR3 totals 15 residues. Germline V gene lookup returns CDR1 LNHDA and CDR2 SQIVND (reference sequence). Trimming cost V 5 bases and J 4 bases; bases outside gene matches: 8. CDR3 loop: CASSWSREVADTQYF. The CDR3 DNA is TGTGCCAGTAGTTGGTCGCGGGAGGTCGCAGATACGCAGTATTTT.

This clone was recorded once. CDR3 nucleotide sequence: TGTGCCAGCAGCTCAGGCCGACAGGGAATGAACACTGAAGCTTTCTTT. Translating gives CASSSGRQGMNTEAFF. This rearrangement joins TRBV11-2 to TRBJ1-1; TRBD1 matches at 7 bases. The CDR3 is made up of 16 amino acids. V shed 4 bases, J shed 0 bases, and the junction held 8 bases outside the gene matches. Germline-derived CDR1 and CDR2 are SGHAT and FQNNGV. The variable domain in full, completed from reference TRBV11-2 and TRBJ1-1, reads EAGVAQSPRYKIIEKRQSVAFWCNPISGHATLYWYQQILGQGPKLLIQFQNNGVVDDSQLPKDRFSAERLKGVDSTLKIQPAKLEDSAVYLCASSSGRQGMNTEAFFGQGTRLTVV.

CDR3 sequence: CASSPQGDGEAFF. The CDR3 bases are TGTGCCAGCTCACCCCAGGGGGATGGTGAAGCTTTCTTT. The chain employs TRBV18 and TRBJ1-1, with 7 nucleotides matching TRBD1. CDR1 and CDR2 from the germline V gene are KGHSH and LQKENI. The CDR3 is 13 amino acids. J gave up 7 bases and V 3 bases, and 5 bases lay outside the gene matches.

The chain links TRBV7-9 to TRBJ2-1, with 9 bases lining up with TRBD1. V lost 1 base and J lost 8; bases outside the gene matches: 3. The CDR3 runs to 14 residues. From germline, CDR1 is SEHNR and CDR2 FQNEAQ (reference sequence). Here the CDR3 reads CASSLGDRVDEQFF. The CDR3 DNA sequence: TGTGCCAGCAGCTTAGGGGACAGGGTCGATGAGCAGTTCTTC.

This chain links TRBV13 with TRBJ2-7; TRBD1 matches 11 bases. Germline V gene sequence: CDR1 PRHDT, CDR2 FYEKMQ (reference sequence). The CDR3 length is 15 residues. Germline trimming cut 5 bases from V and 5 bases from J; bases unmatched to any gene: 8. CDR3: CASSLVGQGANEQYF. The CDR3 DNA reads TGTGCCAGCAGCCTTGTTGGACAGGGGGCCAACGAGCAGTACTTC.

The V and J genes are TRBV2 and TRBJ1-1; 7 positions agree with TRBD1. Unmatched junction bases numbered 9, after V lost 7 bases and J lost 4 bases. Germline values: CDR1 SNHLY, CDR2 FYNNEI. The CDR3 length is 14 residues. The CDR3 bases are TGTGCCAGCACATTACAGGGGTTGGGCACTGAAGCTTTCTTT. Translated: CASTLQGLGTEAFF.